These 12 T cell receptor beta chains share one sample of origin, sequenced in a study of shared clonotypes between healthy human individuals. Profiling relied on immunoSEQ multiplex PCR, and the TCRdb table lists in-frame clones only, not all of them. The sample has over a million clones, around 78% seen once. Material for sequencing was memory CD4+ T cells from PBMCs. The subset: CD45RA-negative fraction. The origin of the receptors is a young man in good health. Some clones in this sample may be carry-over from other donors' samples.

V gene TRBV4-1 combines with J gene TRBJ1-2; the D gene is possibly TRBD1 (6 bases). The CDR3 extends over 16 amino acids. V lost 0 bases and J 10 bases, leaving 21 bases between the germline ends. Germline CDR1 and CDR2: MGHRA and YSYEKL. The CDR3 reads CASSQDGATQGIDYTF. In DNA form, the CDR3 reads TGCGCCAGCAGCCAAGATGGAGCGACCCAGGGGATAGACTACACCTTC.

V gene TRBV5-1 combines with J gene TRBJ2-7, with 10 bases aligning to TRBD2. V was pared by 1 base and J by 7 bases, with 5 bases of the junction left unmatched. The germline gives CDR1 SGHRS, CDR2 YFSETQ. This CDR3 contains 14 residues. As DNA, the CDR3 is TGCGCCAGCAGCTTGCTGCTAGCGGGAGAAGAGCAGTACTTC. Translated, it gives CASSLLLAGEEQYF.

In this sample, this clone turned up many times. The rearrangement joins TRBV27 to TRBJ2-5; tentative D call: TRBD1 (6 bases). V was trimmed by 2 bases and J by 5 bases, leaving 15 bases between them. The CDR3 contains 15 residues. Per germline, CDR1 MNHEY and CDR2 SMNVEV (reference sequence). The CDR3 sequence is CASSLLTQGGETQYF. The CDR3 nucleotides are TGTGCCAGCAGTTTACTTACACAGGGTGGGGAGACCCAGTACTTC.

The V and J genes are TRBV28 and TRBJ1-5; D unclear. Per germline, CDR1 MDHEN and CDR2 SYDVKM. The V gene lost 3 bases and the J gene lost 4 bases, with 10 bases spanning the gap. CDR3 length: 14 amino acids. CDR3 sequence reads: CASSLHGGNQPQHF. Here the CDR3 DNA reads TGTGCCAGCAGTTTGCACGGTGGAAATCAGCCCCAGCATTTT.

CDR3 residues: CASSPHTLETQYF. The CDR3 DNA follows: TGTGCCAGCTCTCCGCACACGCTTGAGACCCAGTACTTC. The J gene is TRBJ2-5, the V gene TRBV6-6; D unclear. CDR1 MNHNY and CDR2 SVGAGI come from the germline V gene (reference sequence). The CDR3 is 13 amino acids. V gave up 8 bases and J gave up 5 bases, with 15 bases separating them.

The chain couples TRBV27 to TRBJ1-5, with D uncertain. Germline CDR1 and CDR2: MNHEY and SMNVEV (reference sequence). This CDR3 region has 13 residues. V shed 3 bases and J shed 2 bases, with 5 bases lying between them. In nucleotides, the CDR3 is TGTGCCAGCAGTTTGGCACGCAATCAGCCCCAGCATTTT. Residues: CASSLARNQPQHF.

The chain has TRBV11-2 and TRBJ1-2; D remains unclear. This CDR3 spans 13 amino acids. CDR1 and CDR2 from the germline V gene are SGHAT and FQNNGV. V was cut by 3 bases and J by 2 bases, with 7 bases left in between. CDR3 protein: CASSFSGNYGYTF. The CDR3, as DNA: TGTGCCAGCAGCTTCAGCGGGAACTATGGCTACACCTTC.

The chain is built from TRBV15 and TRBJ2-5; D ambiguous. V lost 0 bases, J lost 7 bases, and 18 bases lay in between. This CDR3 has 16 residues. Looked up from germline, CDR1 is LNHNV and CDR2 is YYDKDF (reference sequence). Here the CDR3 DNA reads TGTGCCACCAGCAGAGATTTGTCGCTCCACATCGGGACCCAGTACTTC. It specifies CATSRDLSLHIGTQYF.

J is TRBJ2-5 and V is TRBV5-8; D unclear. Deletions cut 1 base from V and 5 bases from J, with 9 bases between. Per germline, CDR1 SGHTS and CDR2 YDEGEE. The CDR3 sequence is 13 residues long. The CDR3 here is CASSLRSIETQYF. CDR3 nucleotide sequence: TGTGCCAGCAGCTTGCGGTCCATCGAGACCCAGTACTTC. Full variable domain (missing parts from reference TRBV5-8 and TRBJ2-5): EAGVTQSPTHLIKTRGQQATLRCSPISGHTSVYWYQQALGLGLQFLLWYDEGEERNRGNFPPRFSGRQFPNYSSELNVNALELEDSALYLCASSLRSIETQYFGPGTRLLVL.

The rearrangement uses TRBV11-2 and TRBJ2-4; TRBD1 matches at 10 bases. CDR1 SGHAT and CDR2 FQNNGV come from the germline V gene. The V and J ends lost 5 bases and 4 bases, in that order; junction bases with no gene match: 5. This CDR3 has 15 amino acids. CDR3: CASSKSGQGKNIQYF. As DNA, the CDR3 is TGTGCCAGCAGCAAATCGGGACAGGGGAAAAACATTCAGTACTTC.

This clone was seen once. The chain couples TRBV7-2 to TRBJ1-2; possibly TRBD1 for D (5 bases). Trimming cost V 6 bases and J 1 base, with 18 bases left between them. The CDR3 is made up of 16 amino acids. Germline V lookup: CDR1 SGHTA, CDR2 FQGNSA. The CDR3 here is CASRKLPGLNNYGYTF. The CDR3 region has the DNA TGTGCCAGCAGGAAACTTCCGGGACTTAATAACTATGGCTACACCTTC.

The chain links TRBV28 to TRBJ2-7; 10 nucleotides match TRBD2. Germline CDR1 is MDHEN and CDR2 is SYDVKM. There are 14 residues in the CDR3. After removal of 6 bases from V and 6 bases from J, the junction contained 8 bases not matched to a gene. CDR3 sequence (DNA): TGTGCCAGCAGCTCTAGCGGGAGATACGGCGAGCAGTACTTC. It codes for CASSSSGRYGEQYF.